This T cell receptor (beta chain) was observed in a study of blood T cell repertoires in COVID-19. The wider study: T cells, B-cell-depleted T cells, or PBMCs supplied cDNA or gDNA.

Trimming stripped 2 bases from V and 6 bases from J, with 13 bases between. CDR1 is SGHTA and CDR2 is FQGNSA in the germline V gene. The CDR3 is 14 amino acids. Using immunoSEQ multiplex PCR, the repertoire was profiled, and TCRdb retains in-frame clones only, with some absent. Among 300,000 or so clones, 65% to 90% were seen once, and the ten largest hold approximately 4.4%. Recruitment covered under 25 US areas and drew participants whose ages spanned roughly 18 to 89 years. Participants' reported clinical history set cohort assignment. The sequencing sample was made of PBMCs or T cells enriched from blood (not recorded which). This clonotype originated in a middle-aged woman with acute COVID-19. This chain joins TRBV7-2 and TRBJ1-1; the D is unclear. The CDR3 DNA is TGTGCCAGCAGCTTACGGGGAGAAGTCCCTGAAGCTTTCTTT. Residues: CASSLRGEVPEAFF.